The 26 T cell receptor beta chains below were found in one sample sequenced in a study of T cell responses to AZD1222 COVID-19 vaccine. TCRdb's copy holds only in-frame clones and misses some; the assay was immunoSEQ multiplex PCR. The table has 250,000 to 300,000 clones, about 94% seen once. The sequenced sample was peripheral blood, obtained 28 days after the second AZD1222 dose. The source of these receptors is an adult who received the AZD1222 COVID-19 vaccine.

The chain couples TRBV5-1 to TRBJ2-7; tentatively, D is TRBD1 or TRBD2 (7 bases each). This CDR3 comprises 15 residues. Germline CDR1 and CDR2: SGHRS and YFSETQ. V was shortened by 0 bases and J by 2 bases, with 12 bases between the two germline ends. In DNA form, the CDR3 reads TGCGCCAGCAGCTTGGCTCAGGGGGGGCCCTACGAGCAGTACTTC. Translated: CASSLAQGGPYEQYF.

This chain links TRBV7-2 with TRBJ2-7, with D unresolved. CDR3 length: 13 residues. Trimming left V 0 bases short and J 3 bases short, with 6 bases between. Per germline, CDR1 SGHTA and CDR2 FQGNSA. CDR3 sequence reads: CASSLARSYEQYF. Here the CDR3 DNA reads TGTGCCAGCAGCTTAGCGAGGAGCTACGAGCAGTACTTC.

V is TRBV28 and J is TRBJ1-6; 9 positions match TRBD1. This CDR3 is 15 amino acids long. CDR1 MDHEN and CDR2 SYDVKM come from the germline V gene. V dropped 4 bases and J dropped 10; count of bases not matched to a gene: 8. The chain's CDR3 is CASSSGQGQGSPLHF. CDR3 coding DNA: TGTGCCAGCAGTTCCGGACAGGGGCAGGGGTCACCCCTCCACTTT.

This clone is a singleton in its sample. The CDR3 DNA reads TGTGCCAGCAGCCCCTCGGGACAGGGAGGGACCCAGTACTTC. It codes for CASSPSGQGGTQYF. The chain combines TRBV7-8 with TRBJ2-5, with TRBD1 matching over 9 bases. Germline V gives CDR1 SGHVS, CDR2 FQNEAQ. J was trimmed by 7 bases and V by 5 bases; bases with no gene match: 8. There are 14 residues in the CDR3.

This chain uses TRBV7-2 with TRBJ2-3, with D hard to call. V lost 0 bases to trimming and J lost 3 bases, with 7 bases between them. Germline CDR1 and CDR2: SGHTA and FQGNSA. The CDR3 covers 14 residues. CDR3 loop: CASSLAVETDTQYF. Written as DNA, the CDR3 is TGTGCCAGCAGCTTAGCTGTGGAAACAGATACGCAGTATTTT.

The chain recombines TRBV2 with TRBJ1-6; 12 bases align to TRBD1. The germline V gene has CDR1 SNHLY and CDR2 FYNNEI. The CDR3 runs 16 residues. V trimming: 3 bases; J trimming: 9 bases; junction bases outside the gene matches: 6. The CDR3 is CASSEMGQGAGSPLHF. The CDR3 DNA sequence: TGTGCCAGCAGTGAGATGGGACAGGGGGCCGGTTCACCCCTCCACTTT. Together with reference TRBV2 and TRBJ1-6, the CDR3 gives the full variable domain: EPEVTQTPSHQVTQMGQEVILRCVPISNHLYFYWYRQILGQKVEFLVSFYNNEISEKSEIFDDQFSVERPDGSNFTLKIRSTKLEDSAMYFCASSEMGQGAGSPLHFGNGTRLTVT.

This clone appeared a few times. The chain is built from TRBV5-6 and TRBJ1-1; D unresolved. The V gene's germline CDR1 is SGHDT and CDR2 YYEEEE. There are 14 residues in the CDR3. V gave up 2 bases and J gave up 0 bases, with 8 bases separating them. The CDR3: CASSFNTMNTEAFF. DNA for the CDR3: TGTGCCAGCAGCTTCAATACGATGAACACTGAAGCTTTCTTT.

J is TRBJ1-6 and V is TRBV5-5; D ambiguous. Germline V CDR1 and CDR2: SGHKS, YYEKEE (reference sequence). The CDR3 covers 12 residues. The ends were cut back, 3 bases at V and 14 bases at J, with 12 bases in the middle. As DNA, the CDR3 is TGTGCCAGCAGCTCGGAAAGAAGGGCCCTCCACTTT. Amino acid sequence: CASSSERRALHF.

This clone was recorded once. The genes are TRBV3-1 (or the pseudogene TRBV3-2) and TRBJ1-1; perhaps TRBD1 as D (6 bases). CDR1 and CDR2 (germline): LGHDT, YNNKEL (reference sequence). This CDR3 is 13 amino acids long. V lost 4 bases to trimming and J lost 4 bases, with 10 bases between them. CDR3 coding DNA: TGTGCCAGCAGCCGACTACAGGGCACTGAAGCTTTCTTT. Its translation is CASSRLQGTEAFF.

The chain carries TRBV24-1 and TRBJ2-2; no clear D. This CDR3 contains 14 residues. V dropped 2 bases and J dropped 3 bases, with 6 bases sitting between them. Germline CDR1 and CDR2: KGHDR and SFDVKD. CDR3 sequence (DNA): TGTGCCACCAGTGATTGGGCCGACACCGGGGAGCTGTTTTTT. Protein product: CATSDWADTGELFF.

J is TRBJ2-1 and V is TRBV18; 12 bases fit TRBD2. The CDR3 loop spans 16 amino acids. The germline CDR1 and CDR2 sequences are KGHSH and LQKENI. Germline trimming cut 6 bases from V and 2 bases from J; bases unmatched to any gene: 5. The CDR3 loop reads CASSTSGGPTYNEQFF. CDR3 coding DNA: TGTGCCAGCTCGACTAGCGGGGGACCTACCTACAATGAGCAGTTCTTC.

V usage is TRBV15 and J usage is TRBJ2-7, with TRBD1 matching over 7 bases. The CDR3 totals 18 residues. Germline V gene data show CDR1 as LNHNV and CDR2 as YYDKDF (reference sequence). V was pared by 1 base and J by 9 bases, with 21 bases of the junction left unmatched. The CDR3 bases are TGTGCCACCAGCAGAGGAGTGGGCGTGGGACAGAGCCTTTCTGGGCAGTACTTC. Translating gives CATSRGVGVGQSLSGQYF.

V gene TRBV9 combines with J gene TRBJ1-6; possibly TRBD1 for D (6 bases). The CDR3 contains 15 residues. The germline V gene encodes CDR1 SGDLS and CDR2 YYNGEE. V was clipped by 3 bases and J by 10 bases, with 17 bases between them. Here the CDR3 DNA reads TGTGCCAGCAGCGCCCAACAGGGAACCGCCTCACCCCTCCACTTT. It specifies CASSAQQGTASPLHF.

The CDR3 DNA follows: TGTGCCAGCAGCTTAGTGGCCATCTCTGGAAACACCATATATTTT. This encodes CASSLVAISGNTIYF. V gene TRBV7-8 combines with J gene TRBJ1-3; D gene unclear. Trimming removed 1 base from V and 0 bases from J, with 7 bases in between. Germline V gene lookup returns CDR1 SGHVS and CDR2 FQNEAQ. The CDR3 is 15 residues long.

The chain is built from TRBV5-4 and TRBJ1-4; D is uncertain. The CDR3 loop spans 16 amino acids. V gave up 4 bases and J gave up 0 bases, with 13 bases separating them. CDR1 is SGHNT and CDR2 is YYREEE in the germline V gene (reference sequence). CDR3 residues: CASSLDPRATNEKLFF. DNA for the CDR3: TGTGCCAGCAGCCTCGACCCGAGAGCAACTAATGAAAAACTGTTTTTT.

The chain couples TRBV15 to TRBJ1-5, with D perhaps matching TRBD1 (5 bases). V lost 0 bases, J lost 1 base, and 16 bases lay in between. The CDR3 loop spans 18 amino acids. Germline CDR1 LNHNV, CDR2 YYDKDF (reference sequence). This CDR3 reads CATSRDLGRGRSNQPQHF. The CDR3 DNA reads TGTGCCACCAGCAGAGATCTGGGAAGGGGACGAAGCAATCAGCCCCAGCATTTT.

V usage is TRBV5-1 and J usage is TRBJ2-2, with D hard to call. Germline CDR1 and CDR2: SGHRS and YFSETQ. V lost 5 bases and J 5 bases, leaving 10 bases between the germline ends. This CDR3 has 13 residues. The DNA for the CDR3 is TGCGCCAGCAGGGGAACTCATACCGGGGAGCTGTTTTTT. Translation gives CASRGTHTGELFF.

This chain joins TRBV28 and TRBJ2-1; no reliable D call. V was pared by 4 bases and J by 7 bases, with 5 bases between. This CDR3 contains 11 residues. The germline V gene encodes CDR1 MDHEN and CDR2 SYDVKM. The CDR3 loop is CASSSPNEQFF. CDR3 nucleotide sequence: TGTGCCAGCAGTTCCCCGAATGAGCAGTTCTTC.

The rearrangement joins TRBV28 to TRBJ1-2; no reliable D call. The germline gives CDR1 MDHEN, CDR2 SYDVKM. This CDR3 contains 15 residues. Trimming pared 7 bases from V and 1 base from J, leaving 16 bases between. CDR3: CASTEGPGFNYGYTF. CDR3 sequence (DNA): TGTGCCAGCACCGAGGGCCCTGGCTTTAACTATGGCTACACCTTC.

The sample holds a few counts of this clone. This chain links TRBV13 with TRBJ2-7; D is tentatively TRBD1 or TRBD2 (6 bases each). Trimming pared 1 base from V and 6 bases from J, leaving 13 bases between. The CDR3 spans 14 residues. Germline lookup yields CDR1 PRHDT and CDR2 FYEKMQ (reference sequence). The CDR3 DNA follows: TGTGCCAGCAGCTTAGCATTTGGGGGGCGCGAGCAGTACTTC. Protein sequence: CASSLAFGGREQYF.

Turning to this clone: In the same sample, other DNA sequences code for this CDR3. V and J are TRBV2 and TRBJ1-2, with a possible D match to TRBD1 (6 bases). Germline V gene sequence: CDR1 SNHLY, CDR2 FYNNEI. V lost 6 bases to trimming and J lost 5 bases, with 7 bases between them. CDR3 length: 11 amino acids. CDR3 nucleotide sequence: TGTGCCAGCAGAAGGGGGTATGGCTACACCTTC. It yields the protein CASRRGYGYTF.

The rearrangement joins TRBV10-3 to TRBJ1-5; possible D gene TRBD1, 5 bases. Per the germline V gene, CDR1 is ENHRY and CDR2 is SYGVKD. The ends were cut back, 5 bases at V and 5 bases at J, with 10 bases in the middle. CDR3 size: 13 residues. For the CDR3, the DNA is TGTGCCATCAGTTTGGACACGTATCAGCCCCAGCATTTT. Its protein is CAISLDTYQPQHF.

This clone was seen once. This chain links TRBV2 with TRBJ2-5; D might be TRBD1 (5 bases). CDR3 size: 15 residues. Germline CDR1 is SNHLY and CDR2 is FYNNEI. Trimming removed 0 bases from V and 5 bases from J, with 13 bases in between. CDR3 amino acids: CASSEAVRAPETQYF. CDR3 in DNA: TGTGCCAGCAGTGAAGCGGTCAGGGCCCCTGAGACCCAGTACTTC.

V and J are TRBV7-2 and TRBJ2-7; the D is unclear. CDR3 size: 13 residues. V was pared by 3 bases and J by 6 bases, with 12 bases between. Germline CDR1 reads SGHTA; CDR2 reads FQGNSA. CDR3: CASSFGESSEQYF. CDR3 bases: TGTGCCAGCAGCTTCGGCGAATCTAGCGAGCAGTACTTC.

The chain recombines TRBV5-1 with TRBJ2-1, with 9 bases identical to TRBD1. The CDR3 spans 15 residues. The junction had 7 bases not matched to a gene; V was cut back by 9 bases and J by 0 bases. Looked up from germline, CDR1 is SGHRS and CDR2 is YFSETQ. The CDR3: CATQEDRGSYNEQFF. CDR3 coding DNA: TGCGCCACCCAGGAGGACAGGGGCTCCTACAATGAGCAGTTCTTC.

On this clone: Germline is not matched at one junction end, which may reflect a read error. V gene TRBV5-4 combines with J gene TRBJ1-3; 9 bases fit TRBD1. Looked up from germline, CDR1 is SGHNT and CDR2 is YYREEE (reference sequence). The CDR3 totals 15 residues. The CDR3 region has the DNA TGTGCCAGCAGCAACCAAAAGACAGGGGGAAACACCACATATTTT. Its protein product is CASSNQKTGGNTTYF.